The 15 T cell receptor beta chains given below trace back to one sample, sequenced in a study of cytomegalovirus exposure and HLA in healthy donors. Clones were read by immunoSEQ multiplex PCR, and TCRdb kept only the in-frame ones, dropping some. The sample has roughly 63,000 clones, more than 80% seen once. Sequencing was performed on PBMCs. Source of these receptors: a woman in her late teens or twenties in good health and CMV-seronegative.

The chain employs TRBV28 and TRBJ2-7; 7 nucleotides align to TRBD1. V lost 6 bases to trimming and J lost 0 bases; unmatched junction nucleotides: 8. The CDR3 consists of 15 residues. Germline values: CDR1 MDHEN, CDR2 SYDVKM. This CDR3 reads CASSRGQIYSYEQYF. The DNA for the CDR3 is TGTGCCAGCAGCCGGGGACAGATCTACTCCTACGAGCAGTACTTC.

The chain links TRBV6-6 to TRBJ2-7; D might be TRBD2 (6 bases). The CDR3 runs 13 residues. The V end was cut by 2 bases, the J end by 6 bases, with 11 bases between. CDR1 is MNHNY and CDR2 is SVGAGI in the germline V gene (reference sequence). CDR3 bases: TGTGCCAGCAGTTACCCCCTGGGGGGCGAGCAGTACTTC. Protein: CASSYPLGGEQYF.

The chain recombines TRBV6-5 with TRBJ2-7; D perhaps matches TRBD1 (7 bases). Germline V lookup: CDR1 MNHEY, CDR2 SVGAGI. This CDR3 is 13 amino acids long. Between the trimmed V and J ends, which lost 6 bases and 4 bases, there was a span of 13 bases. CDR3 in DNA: TGTGCCAGCAGGAACAGGGGAGGTTACGAGCAGTACTTC. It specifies CASRNRGGYEQYF.

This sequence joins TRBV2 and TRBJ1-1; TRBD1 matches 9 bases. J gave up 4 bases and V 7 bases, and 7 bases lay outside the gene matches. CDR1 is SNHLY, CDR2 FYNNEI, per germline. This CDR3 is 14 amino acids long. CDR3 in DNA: TGTGCCAGCATCAGGACAGGGGAATTCACTGAAGCTTTCTTT. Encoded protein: CASIRTGEFTEAFF.

The CDR3 here is CASRDEYTEAFF. The CDR3 DNA is TGTGCCAGCAGGGACGAGTACACTGAAGCTTTCTTT. V usage is TRBV6-4 and J usage is TRBJ1-1; D is undetermined. V was shortened by 6 bases and J by 3 bases, with 8 bases between the two germline ends. Germline-derived CDR1 and CDR2 are MRHNA and SNTAGT. The CDR3 sequence is 12 residues long.

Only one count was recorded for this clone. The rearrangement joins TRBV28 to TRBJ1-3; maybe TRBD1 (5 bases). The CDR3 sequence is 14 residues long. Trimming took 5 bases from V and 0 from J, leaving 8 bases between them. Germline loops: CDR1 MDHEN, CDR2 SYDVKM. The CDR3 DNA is TGTGCCAGCAGTACTGACAGCTCTGGAAACACCATATATTTT. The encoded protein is CASSTDSSGNTIYF.

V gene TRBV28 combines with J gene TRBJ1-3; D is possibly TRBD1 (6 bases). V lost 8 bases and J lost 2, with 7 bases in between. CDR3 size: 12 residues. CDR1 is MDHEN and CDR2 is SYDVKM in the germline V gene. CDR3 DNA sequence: TGTGCCAGCCGGACAGCTGGAAACACCATATATTTT. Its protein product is CASRTAGNTIYF.

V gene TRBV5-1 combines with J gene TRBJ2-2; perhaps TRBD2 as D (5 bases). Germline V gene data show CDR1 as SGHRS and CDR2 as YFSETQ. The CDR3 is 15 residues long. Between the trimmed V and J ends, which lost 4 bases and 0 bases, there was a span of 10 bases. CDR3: CASSPGSSNTGELFF. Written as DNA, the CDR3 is TGCGCCAGCAGCCCGGGATCTTCGAACACCGGGGAGCTGTTTTTT. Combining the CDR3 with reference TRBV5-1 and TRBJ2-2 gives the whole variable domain KAGVTQTPRYLIKTRGQQVTLSCSPISGHRSVSWYQQTPGQGLQFLFEYFSETQRNKGNFPGRFSGRQFSNSRSEMNVSTLELGDSALYLCASSPGSSNTGELFFGEGSRLTVL.

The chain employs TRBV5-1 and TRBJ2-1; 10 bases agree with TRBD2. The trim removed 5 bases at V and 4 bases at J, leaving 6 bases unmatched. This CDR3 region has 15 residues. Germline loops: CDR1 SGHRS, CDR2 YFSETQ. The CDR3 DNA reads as TGCGCCAGCAGACCGCCGGGACTAGCGTACAATGAGCAGTTCTTC. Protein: CASRPPGLAYNEQFF. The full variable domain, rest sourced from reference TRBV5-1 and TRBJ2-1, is KAGVTQTPRYLIKTRGQQVTLSCSPISGHRSVSWYQQTPGQGLQFLFEYFSETQRNKGNFPGRFSGRQFSNSRSEMNVSTLELGDSALYLCASRPPGLAYNEQFFGPGTRLTVL.

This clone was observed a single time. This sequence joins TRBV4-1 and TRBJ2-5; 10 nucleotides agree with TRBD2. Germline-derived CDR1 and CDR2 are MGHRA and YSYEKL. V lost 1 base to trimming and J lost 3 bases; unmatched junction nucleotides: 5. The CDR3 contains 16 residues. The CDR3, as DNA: TGCGCCAGCAGCCAAGCGACTAGCGGGCTCGAAGAGACCCAGTACTTC. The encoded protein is CASSQATSGLEETQYF.

The CDR3 reads CASSNSRINTEAFF. The CDR3 DNA reads TGTGCCAGTAGTAACAGCAGGATCAACACTGAAGCTTTCTTT. The chain uses TRBV19 and TRBJ1-1; D uncertain. CDR3 length equals 14 residues. Trimming stripped 4 bases from V and 2 bases from J, with 11 bases between. Germline assignment: CDR1 LNHDA and CDR2 SQIVND (reference sequence). Together with reference TRBV19 and TRBJ1-1, the CDR3 gives the full variable domain: DGGITQSPKYLFRKEGQNVTLSCEQNLNHDAMYWYRQDPGQGLRLIYYSQIVNDFQKGDIAEGYSVSREKKESFPLTVTSAQKNPTAFYLCASSNSRINTEAFFGQGTRLTVV.

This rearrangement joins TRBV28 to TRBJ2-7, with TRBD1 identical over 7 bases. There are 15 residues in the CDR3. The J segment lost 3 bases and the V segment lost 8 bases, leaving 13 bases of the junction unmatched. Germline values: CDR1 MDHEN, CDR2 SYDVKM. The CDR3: CASHPVGGNYYEQYF. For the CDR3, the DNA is TGTGCCAGCCACCCCGTAGGGGGCAACTACTACGAGCAGTACTTC.

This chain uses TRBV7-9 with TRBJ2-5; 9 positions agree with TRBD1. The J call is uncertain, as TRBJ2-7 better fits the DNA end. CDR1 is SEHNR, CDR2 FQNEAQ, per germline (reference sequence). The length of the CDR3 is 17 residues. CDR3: CASSLGRSGQGRYEQYF. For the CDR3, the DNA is TGTGCCAGCAGCTTAGGACGGTCGGGACAGGGCCGCTACGAGCAGTACTTC.

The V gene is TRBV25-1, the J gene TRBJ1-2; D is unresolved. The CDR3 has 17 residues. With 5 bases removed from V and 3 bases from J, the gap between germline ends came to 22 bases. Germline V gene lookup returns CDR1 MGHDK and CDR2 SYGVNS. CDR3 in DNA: TGTGCCAGCAGTCCGGCGGGCTTCGTCAAGTCGGACTATGGCTACACCTTC. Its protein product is CASSPAGFVKSDYGYTF.

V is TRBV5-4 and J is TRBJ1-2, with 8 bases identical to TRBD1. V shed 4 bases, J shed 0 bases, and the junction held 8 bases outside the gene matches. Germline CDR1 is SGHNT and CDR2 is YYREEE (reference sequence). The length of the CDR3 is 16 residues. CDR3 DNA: TGTGCCAGCAGCCCCGGACAGGGATTTACTAACTATGGCTACACCTTC. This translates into CASSPGQGFTNYGYTF.